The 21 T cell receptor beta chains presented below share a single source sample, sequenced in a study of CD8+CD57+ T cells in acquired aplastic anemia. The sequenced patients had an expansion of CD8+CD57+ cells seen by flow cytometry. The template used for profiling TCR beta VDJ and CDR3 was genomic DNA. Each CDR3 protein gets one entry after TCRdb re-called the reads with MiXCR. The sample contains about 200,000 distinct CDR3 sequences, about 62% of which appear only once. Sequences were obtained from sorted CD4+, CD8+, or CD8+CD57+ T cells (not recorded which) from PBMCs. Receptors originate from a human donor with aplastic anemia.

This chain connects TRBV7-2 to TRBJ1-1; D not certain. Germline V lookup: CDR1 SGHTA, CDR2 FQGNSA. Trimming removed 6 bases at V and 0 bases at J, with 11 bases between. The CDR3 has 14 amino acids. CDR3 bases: TGTGCCAGCAGTGAGGACCGGATGAACACTGAAGCTTTCTTT. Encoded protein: CASSEDRMNTEAFF.

The CDR3 DNA follows: TGTGCCAGTAGTTTGAGCAATCAGCCCCAGCATTTT. It specifies CASSLSNQPQHF. The rearrangement uses TRBV19 and TRBJ1-5; D is uncertain. Germline CDR1 reads LNHDA; CDR2 reads SQIVND (reference sequence). V was clipped by 5 bases and J by 1 base, with 3 bases between them. The CDR3 contains 12 residues.

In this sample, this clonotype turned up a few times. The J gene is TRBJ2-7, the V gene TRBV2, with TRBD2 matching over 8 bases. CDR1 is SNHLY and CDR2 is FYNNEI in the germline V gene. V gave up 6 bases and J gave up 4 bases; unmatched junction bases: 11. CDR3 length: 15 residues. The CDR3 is CASSLIGTSRYEQYF. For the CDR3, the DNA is TGTGCCAGCAGCCTCATCGGGACTAGTCGGTACGAGCAGTACTTC.

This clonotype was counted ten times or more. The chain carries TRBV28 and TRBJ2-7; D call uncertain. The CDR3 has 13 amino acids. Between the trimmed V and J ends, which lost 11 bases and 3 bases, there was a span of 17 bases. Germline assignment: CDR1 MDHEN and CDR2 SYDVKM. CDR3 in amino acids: CALQSPSDYEQYF. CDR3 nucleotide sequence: TGTGCCCTACAGTCCCCCTCAGACTACGAGCAGTACTTC.

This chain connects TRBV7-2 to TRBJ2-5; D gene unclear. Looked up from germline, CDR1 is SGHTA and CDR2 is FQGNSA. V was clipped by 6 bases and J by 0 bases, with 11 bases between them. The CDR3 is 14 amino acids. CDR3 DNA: TGTGCCAGCAGTCCTCGACAAGACCAAGAGACCCAGTACTTC. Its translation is CASSPRQDQETQYF.

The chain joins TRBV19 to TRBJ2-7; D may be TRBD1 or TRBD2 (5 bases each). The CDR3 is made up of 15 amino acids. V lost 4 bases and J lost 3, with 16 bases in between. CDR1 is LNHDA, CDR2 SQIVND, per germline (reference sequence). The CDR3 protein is CASSSGGLPDYEQYF. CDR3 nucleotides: TGTGCCAGTAGTAGTGGGGGTCTCCCAGACTACGAGCAGTACTTC.

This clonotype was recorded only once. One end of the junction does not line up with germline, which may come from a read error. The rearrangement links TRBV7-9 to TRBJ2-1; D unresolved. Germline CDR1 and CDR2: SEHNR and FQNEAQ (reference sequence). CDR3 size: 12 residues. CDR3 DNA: TGTGCCGGCAGCTTAGGAGTCAATGAGCAGTTCTTC. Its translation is CAGSLGVNEQFF.

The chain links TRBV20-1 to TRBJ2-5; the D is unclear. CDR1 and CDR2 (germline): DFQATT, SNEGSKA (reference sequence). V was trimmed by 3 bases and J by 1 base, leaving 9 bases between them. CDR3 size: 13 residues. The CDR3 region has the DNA TGCAGTGCTAGCGGCCTGGGCCAAGAGACCCAGTACTTC. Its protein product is CSASGLGQETQYF.

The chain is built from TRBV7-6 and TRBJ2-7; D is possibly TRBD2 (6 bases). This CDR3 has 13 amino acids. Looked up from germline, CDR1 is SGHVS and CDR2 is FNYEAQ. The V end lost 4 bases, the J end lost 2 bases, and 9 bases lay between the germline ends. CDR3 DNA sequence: TGTGCCAGCAGCTCGGCGGGGACCTACGAGCAGTACTTC. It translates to CASSSAGTYEQYF.

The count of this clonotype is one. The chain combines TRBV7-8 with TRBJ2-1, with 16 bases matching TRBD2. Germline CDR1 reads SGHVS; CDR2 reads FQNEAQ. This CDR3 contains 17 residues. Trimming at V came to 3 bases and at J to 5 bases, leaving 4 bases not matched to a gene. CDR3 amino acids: CASSLGTSGGANNEQFF. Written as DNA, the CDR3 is TGTGCCAGCAGCTTGGGGACTAGCGGGGGGGCAAACAATGAGCAGTTCTTC.

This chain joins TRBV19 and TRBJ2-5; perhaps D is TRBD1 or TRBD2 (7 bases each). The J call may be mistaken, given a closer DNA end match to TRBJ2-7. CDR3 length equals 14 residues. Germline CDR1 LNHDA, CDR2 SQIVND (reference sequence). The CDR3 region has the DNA TGTGCCAGCCAACCTCAGGGGGGGGCCTACGAGCAGTACTTC. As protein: CASQPQGGAYEQYF.

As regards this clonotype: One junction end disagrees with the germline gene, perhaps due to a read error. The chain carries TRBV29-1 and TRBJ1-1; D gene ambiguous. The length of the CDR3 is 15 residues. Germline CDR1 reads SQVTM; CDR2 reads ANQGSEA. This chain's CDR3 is CSVPSSHTVNSEAFF. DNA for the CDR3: TGCAGCGTCCCTTCATCACACACAGTAAACAGTGAAGCTTTCTTT.

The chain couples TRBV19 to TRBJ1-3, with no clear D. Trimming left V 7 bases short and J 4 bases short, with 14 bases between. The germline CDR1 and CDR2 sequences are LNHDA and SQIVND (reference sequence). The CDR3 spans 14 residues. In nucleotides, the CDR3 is TGTGCCAGTACGAAGACGGGTTCGGGAAACACCATATATTTT. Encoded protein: CASTKTGSGNTIYF.

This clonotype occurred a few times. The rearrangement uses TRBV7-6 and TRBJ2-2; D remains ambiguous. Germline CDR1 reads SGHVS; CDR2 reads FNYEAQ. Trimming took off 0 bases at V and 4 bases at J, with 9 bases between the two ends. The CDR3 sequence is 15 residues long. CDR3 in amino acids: CASSLALGSTGELFF. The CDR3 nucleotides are TGTGCCAGCAGCTTAGCTTTAGGTTCCACCGGGGAGCTGTTTTTT.

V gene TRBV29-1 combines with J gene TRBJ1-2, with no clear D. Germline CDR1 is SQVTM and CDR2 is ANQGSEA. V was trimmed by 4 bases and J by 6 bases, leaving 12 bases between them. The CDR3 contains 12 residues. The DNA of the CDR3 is TGCAGCGTTGTACTGGCTCCGGATGGCTACACCTTC. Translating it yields CSVVLAPDGYTF. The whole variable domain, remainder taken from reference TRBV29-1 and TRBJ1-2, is SAVISQKPSRDICQRGTSLTIQCQVDSQVTMMFWYRQQPGQSLTLIATANQGSEATYESGFVIDKFPISRPNLTFSTLTVSNMSPEDSSIYLCSVVLAPDGYTFGSGTRLTVV.

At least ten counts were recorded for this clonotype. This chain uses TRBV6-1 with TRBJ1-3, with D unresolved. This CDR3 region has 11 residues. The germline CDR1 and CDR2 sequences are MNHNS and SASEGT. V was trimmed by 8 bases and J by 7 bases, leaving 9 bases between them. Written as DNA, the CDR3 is TGTGCCAGCGAAAGCGGGAACACCATATATTTT. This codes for CASESGNTIYF.

CDR3 coding DNA: TGTGCCAGCAGCCGGACAGGGGTTGTCCTTATGGGCAATGAGCAGTTCTTC. It encodes CASSRTGVVLMGNEQFF. This chain connects TRBV7-2 to TRBJ2-1, with TRBD1 matching over 9 bases. The CDR3 consists of 17 residues. The trim removed 5 bases at V and 6 bases at J, leaving 14 bases unmatched. Germline CDR1 is SGHTA and CDR2 is FQGNSA.

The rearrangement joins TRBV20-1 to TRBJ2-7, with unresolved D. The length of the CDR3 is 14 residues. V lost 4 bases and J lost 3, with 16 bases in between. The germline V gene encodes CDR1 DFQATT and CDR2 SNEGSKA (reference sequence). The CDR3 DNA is TGCAGTGCTAAGGTATCAAGGGCGAACTACGAGCAGTACTTC. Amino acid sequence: CSAKVSRANYEQYF.

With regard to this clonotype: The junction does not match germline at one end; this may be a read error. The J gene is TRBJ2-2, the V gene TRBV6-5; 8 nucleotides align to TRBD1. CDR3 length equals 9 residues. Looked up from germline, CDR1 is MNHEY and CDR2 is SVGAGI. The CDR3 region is CASSPGTGF. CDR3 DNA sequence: TGTGCCAGCAGTCCGGGGACAGGCTTT.

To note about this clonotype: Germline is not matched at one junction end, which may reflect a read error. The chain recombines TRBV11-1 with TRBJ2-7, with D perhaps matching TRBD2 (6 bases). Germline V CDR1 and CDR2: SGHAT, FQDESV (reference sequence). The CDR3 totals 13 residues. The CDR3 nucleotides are TGTGCCAGCAGTTTAGGAGGGGCGTCTGAGCAGTACTTC. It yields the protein CASSLGGASEQYF.

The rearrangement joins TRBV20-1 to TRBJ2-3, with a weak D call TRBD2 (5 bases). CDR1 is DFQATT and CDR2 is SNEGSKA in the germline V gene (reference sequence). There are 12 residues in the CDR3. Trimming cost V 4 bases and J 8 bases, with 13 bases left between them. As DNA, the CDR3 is TGCAGTGCTATTAGCGCCTCCGGTACGCAGTATTTT. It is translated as CSAISASGTQYF.